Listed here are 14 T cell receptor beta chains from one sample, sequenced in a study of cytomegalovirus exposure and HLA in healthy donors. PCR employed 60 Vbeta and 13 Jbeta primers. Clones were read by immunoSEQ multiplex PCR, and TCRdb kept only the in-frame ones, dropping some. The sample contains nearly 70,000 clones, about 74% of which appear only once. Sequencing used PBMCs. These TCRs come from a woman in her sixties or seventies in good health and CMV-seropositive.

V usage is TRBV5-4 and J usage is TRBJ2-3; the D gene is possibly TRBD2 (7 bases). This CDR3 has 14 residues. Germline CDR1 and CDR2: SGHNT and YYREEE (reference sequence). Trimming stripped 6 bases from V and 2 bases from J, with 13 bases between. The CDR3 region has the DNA TGTGCCAGCAACACGGGGGGCCCCACAGATACGCAGTATTTT. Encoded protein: CASNTGGPTDTQYF.

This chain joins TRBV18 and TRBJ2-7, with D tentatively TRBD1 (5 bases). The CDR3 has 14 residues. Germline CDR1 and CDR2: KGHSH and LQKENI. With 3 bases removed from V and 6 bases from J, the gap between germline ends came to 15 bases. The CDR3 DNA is TGTGCCAGCTCACCGGGCAGGGTGGGCGGCGAGCAGTACTTC. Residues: CASSPGRVGGEQYF.

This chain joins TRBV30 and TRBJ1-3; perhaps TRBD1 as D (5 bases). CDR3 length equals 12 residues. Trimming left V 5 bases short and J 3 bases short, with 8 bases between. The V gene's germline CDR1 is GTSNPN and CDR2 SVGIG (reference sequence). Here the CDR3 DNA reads TGTGCCTGGGGGGCACTTGGAAACACCATATATTTT. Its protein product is CAWGALGNTIYF.

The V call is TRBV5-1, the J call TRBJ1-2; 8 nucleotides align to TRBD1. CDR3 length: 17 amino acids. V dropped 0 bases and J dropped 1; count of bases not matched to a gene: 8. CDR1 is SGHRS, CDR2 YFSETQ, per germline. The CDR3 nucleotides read TGCGCCAGCAGCTTGGGGGCCCGGACAGGGAATAACTATGGCTACACCTTC. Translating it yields CASSLGARTGNNYGYTF. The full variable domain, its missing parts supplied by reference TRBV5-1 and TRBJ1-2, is KAGVTQTPRYLIKTRGQQVTLSCSPISGHRSVSWYQQTPGQGLQFLFEYFSETQRNKGNFPGRFSGRQFSNSRSEMNVSTLELGDSALYLCASSLGARTGNNYGYTFGSGTRLTVV.

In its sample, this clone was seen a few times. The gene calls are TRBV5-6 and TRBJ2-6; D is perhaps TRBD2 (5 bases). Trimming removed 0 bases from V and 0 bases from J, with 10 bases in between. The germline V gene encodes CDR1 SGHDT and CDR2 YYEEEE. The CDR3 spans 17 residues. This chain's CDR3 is CASSLAGVLSGANVLTF. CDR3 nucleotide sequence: TGTGCCAGCAGCTTGGCCGGGGTCCTCTCTGGGGCCAACGTCCTGACTTTC.

CDR3 sequence: CASSKGGLGGYTF. In nucleotides, the CDR3 is TGTGCCAGCAGTAAGGGAGGTCTGGGAGGCTACACCTTC. The chain combines TRBV2 with TRBJ1-2, with no clear D. Per germline, CDR1 SNHLY and CDR2 FYNNEI. The V and J ends lost 5 bases and 8 bases respectively, with 15 bases between them. This CDR3 contains 13 residues.

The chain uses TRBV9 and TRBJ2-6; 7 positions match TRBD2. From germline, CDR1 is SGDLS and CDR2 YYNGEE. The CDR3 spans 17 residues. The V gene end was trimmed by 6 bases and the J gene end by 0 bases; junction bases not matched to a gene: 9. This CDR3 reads CASTREFYGSGANVLTF. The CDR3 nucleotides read TGTGCCAGCACGCGGGAGTTTTATGGCTCTGGGGCCAACGTCCTGACTTTC.

Here the CDR3 reads CASSGGGRAGTGELFF. CDR3 DNA sequence: TGTGCCAGCAGCGGGGGGGGCAGGGCTGGCACCGGGGAGCTGTTTTTT. The chain uses TRBV5-4 and TRBJ2-2; D may be TRBD2 (7 bases). Deletions cut 4 bases from V and 4 bases from J, with 17 bases between. This CDR3 is built from 16 residues. CDR1 is SGHNT, CDR2 YYREEE, per germline (reference sequence). Supplemented by reference TRBV5-4 and TRBJ2-2, the full variable domain reads ETGVTQSPTHLIKTRGQQVTLRCSSQSGHNTVSWYQQALGQGPQFIFQYYREEENGRGNFPPRFSGLQFPNYSSELNVNALELDDSALYLCASSGGGRAGTGELFFGEGSRLTVL.

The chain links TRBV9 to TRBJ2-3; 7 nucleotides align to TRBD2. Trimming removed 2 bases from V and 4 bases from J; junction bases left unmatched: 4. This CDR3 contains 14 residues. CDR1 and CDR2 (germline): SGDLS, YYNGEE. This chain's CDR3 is CASSVASGADTQYF. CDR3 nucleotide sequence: TGTGCCAGCAGCGTCGCAAGCGGGGCAGATACGCAGTATTTT.

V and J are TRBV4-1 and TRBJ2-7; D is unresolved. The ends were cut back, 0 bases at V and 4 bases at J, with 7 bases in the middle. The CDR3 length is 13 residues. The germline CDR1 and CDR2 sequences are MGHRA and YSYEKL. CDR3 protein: CASSQDPVYEQYF. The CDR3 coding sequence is TGCGCCAGCAGCCAAGATCCAGTTTACGAGCAGTACTTC.

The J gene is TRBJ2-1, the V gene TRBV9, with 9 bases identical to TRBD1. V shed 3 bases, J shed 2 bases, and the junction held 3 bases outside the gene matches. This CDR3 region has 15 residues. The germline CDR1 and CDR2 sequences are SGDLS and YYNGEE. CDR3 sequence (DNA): TGTGCCAGCAGCGGACAGGGGGGGACCTACAATGAGCAGTTCTTC. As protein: CASSGQGGTYNEQFF.

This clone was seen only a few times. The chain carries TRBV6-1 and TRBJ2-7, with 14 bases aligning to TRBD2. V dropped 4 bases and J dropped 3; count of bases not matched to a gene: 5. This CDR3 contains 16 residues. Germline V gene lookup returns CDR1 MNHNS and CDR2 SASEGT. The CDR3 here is CASSAGLAGEGYEQYF. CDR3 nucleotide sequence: TGTGCCAGCAGTGCGGGACTAGCGGGAGAAGGCTACGAGCAGTACTTC.

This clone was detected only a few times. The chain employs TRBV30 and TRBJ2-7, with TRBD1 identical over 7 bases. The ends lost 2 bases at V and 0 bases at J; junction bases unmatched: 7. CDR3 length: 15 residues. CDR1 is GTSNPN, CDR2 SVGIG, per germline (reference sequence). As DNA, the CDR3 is TGTGCCTGGAGTCCGGGACAGCCGAGCTCCTACGAGCAGTACTTC. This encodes CAWSPGQPSSYEQYF. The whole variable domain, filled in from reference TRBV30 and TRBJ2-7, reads SQTIHQWPATLVQPVGSPLSLECTVEGTSNPNLYWYRQAAGRGLQLLFYSVGIGQISSEVPQNLSASRPQDRQFILSSKKLLLSDSGFYLCAWSPGQPSSYEQYFGPGTRLTVT.

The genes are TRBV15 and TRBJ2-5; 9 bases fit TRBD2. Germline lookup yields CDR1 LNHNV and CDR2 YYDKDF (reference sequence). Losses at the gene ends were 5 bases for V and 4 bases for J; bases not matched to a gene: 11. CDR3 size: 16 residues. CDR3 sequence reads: CATSPSGGGEAETQYF. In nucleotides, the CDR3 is TGTGCCACCAGCCCCTCAGGCGGGGGGGAGGCAGAGACCCAGTACTTC.